One sample yielded the 10 T cell receptor beta chains listed below, sequenced in a study of regulatory T cells in long-lasting Graves disease (dated by TCRdb to about 2021). Library preparation employed multiplex PCR. The sequencing machine was an Illumina HiSeq 4000. CDR3 regions were amplified by Arm-PCR with iRepertoire HTBI primers to construct TCR beta libraries. Using fastp at Q25 and MiXCR, TCRdb reprocessed the public reads and kept productive beta chains. Rows merge per CDR3 protein into single entries with the most common DNA and genes. The sample data list 400,000 to 500,000 distinct CDR3 sequences, and about 21% of these were observed just once. The ten largest make up over 11% of the sample. The sample's time point label is to be understood as: persistent/refractory GD, antithyroid drugs over 5 years with positive TRAb. RNA was extracted from PBMCs in TRIzol for both TCR sequencing and RNA sequencing.

Sample: peripheral blood mononuclear cells (PBMCs), taken when the disease was refractory, from a patient treated with antithyroid drugs. The receptors come from a female donor with Graves disease.

V usage is TRBV29-1 and J usage is TRBJ2-2; D is ambiguous. CDR1 and CDR2 from the germline V gene are SQVTM and ANQGSEA. The CDR3 has 12 residues. Trimming took off 4 bases at V and 1 base at J, with 4 bases between the two ends. DNA of the CDR3: TGCAGCGTTGTCAGGAACACCGGGGAGCTGTTTTTT. Translating it yields CSVVRNTGELFF.

A few counts support this clonotype. The chain combines TRBV20-1 with TRBJ1-5; 9 nucleotides line up with TRBD1. The CDR3 runs to 14 residues. Unmatched junction bases numbered 3, after V lost 1 base and J lost 5 bases. In germline, CDR1 is DFQATT, CDR2 SNEGSKA (reference sequence). CDR3: CSARARTGDQPQHF. The CDR3 bases are TGCAGTGCTAGAGCAAGGACAGGGGATCAGCCCCAGCATTTT.

V gene TRBV4-1 combines with J gene TRBJ1-1; D not resolved. This CDR3 has 14 residues. The germline V gene encodes CDR1 MGHRA and CDR2 YSYEKL. V lost 1 base, J lost 1 base, and 7 bases lay in between. The CDR3 loop reads CASSQVEQNTEAFF. DNA for the CDR3: TGCGCCAGCAGCCAAGTGGAGCAGAACACTGAAGCTTTCTTT.

The V and J genes are TRBV3-1 and TRBJ1-5; tentative D call: TRBD1 (6 bases). Germline CDR1 and CDR2: LGHDT and YNNKEL (reference sequence). CDR3 size: 16 residues. V dropped 0 bases and J dropped 7 bases, with 16 bases sitting between them. Here the CDR3 DNA reads TGTGCCAGCAGCCAAGATTGGCAGGGGTCTGGGCAGCCCCAGCATTTT. Its translation: CASSQDWQGSGQPQHF.

This clonotype was seen repeatedly, ten times or more. J is TRBJ2-7 and V is TRBV20-1, with TRBD2 matching 10 bases. The CDR3 contains 16 residues. CDR1 and CDR2 (germline): DFQATT, SNEGSKA (reference sequence). After removal of 0 bases from V and 7 bases from J, the junction contained 12 bases not matched to a gene. The CDR3 loop reads CSARDTSSGSGMEQYF. Written as DNA, the CDR3 is TGCAGTGCTAGAGATACGTCTAGCGGGAGTGGCATGGAGCAGTACTTC.

The V gene is TRBV6-1, the J gene TRBJ2-7; D is perhaps TRBD1 or TRBD2 (5 bases each). V was trimmed by 4 bases and J by 0 bases, leaving 13 bases between them. Germline CDR1 MNHNS, CDR2 SASEGT. This CDR3 comprises 15 residues. CDR3 loop: CASSGPGRGSYEQYF. In DNA form, the CDR3 reads TGTGCCAGCAGTGGGCCGGGACGGGGCTCCTACGAGCAGTACTTC.

The gene calls are TRBV4-1 and TRBJ2-4, with D unclear. Between the trimmed V and J ends, which lost 4 bases and 0 bases, there was a span of 19 bases. The germline V gene encodes CDR1 MGHRA and CDR2 YSYEKL. This CDR3 comprises 18 residues. CDR3 loop: CASSLGPVEHLAKNIQYF. The CDR3 DNA reads TGCGCCAGCAGCCTAGGGCCCGTCGAGCACTTAGCCAAAAACATTCAGTACTTC.

The chain combines TRBV19 with TRBJ1-5; D remains unclear. Per the germline V gene, CDR1 is LNHDA and CDR2 is SQIVND (reference sequence). Between the trimmed V and J ends, which lost 3 bases and 7 bases, there was a span of 16 bases. The CDR3 extends over 15 amino acids. This chain's CDR3 is CASSMRHLDRQPQHF. CDR3 sequence (DNA): TGTGCCAGTAGTATGCGACACCTAGATAGACAGCCCCAGCATTTT.

This clonotype was picked up many times. The V and J genes are TRBV27 and TRBJ2-2, with D possibly being TRBD2 (5 bases). The length of the CDR3 is 17 residues. V shed 4 bases and J shed 4 bases, with 19 bases lying between them. Germline V CDR1 and CDR2: MNHEY, SMNVEV (reference sequence). CDR3 nucleotide sequence: TGTGCCAGCAGTTATGTAGAACCCGGGATGGCCACCGGGGAGCTGTTTTTT. This gives the protein CASSYVEPGMATGELFF.

This clonotype was found many times. V is TRBV12-3 or TRBV12-4 and J is TRBJ1-2; 7 bases are a match to TRBD1. Unmatched junction bases numbered 1, after V lost 3 bases and J lost 0 bases. This CDR3 has 14 residues. In nucleotides, the CDR3 is TGTGCCAGCAGTTTCAGGGGGGCTAACTATGGCTACACCTTC. It yields the protein CASSFRGANYGYTF.